A selection of T cell receptor beta chains follows, all from one sample in a study of blood T cell repertoires in COVID-19. Here immunoSEQ multiplex PCR was the method, and the copy in TCRdb shows in-frame clones only, minus some. The repertoire holds approximately 130,000 clones, with roughly 71% as singletons. Input material: peripheral blood. Receptor source: a man older than 75 with acute or convalescent COVID-19. Both conserved end residues are part of each CDR3. A D gene is named only where the DNA matches it firmly. A row's size may be missing; if present it is once, few, many or a size class.

d_gene | j_gene | len | v_gene | abundance | CDR3aa | CDR3nt
. | TRBJ1-5 | 15 | TRBV2 | once | CASSRGNPSNQPQHF | TGTGCCAGCTCCCGGGGGAATCCTAGCAATCAGCCCCAGCATTTT
TRBD1 | TRBJ1-1 | 14 | TRBV27 | . | CASRQGAGNTEAFF | TGTGCCAGCAGACAGGGGGCAGGGAACACTGAAGCTTTCTTT
TRBD1 | TRBJ2-6 | 15 | TRBV3-1/TRBV3-2 | . | CASSLTGAGANVLTF | TGTGCCAGCAGCCTAACAGGGGCTGGGGCCAACGTCCTGACTTTC
. | TRBJ2-5 | 14 | TRBV21-1 | . | CASMSCRGEETQYF | TGTGCCAGCATGTCGTGCAGGGGGGAAGAGACCCAGTACTTC
. | TRBJ1-6 | 17 | TRBV18 | . | CASSPGQIVSYNSPLHF | TGTGCCAGCTCACCAGGACAGATTGTCTCCTATAATTCACCCCTCCACTTT
TRBD2 | TRBJ2-7 | 16 | TRBV4-2 | once | CASSQATSGGSYEQYF | TGTGCCAGCAGCCAAGCGACTAGCGGGGGGTCCTACGAGCAGTACTTC
. | TRBJ2-7 | 16 | TRBV9 | . | CASSVLVRVPSYEQYF | TGTGCCAGCAGCGTACTAGTGAGGGTCCCCTCGTACGAGCAGTACTTC
TRBD2 | TRBJ2-5 | 16 | TRBV7-7 | . | CASSPGLAGNQETQYF | TGTGCTAGCAGCCCGGGACTAGCGGGGAACCAAGAGACCCAGTACTTC
TRBD1 | TRBJ2-7 | 14 | TRBV2 | . | CASSMDRGAYEQYF | TGTGCCAGCAGCATGGACAGGGGGGCCTACGAGCAGTACTTC
TRBD1 | TRBJ1-2 | 16 | TRBV4-1 | . | CASSQDLGTGVYGYTF | TGCGCCAGCAGCCAAGATCTGGGGACAGGAGTCTATGGCTACACCTTC
. | TRBJ1-2 | 16 | TRBV7-2 | . | CASSLDETGSWGGYTF | TGTGCCAGCAGCTTAGACGAGACAGGCTCCTGGGGGGGCTACACCTTC
. | TRBJ2-6 | 16 | TRBV14 | . | CASSPLGDSGANVLTF | TGTGCCAGCAGCCCACTGGGAGACTCTGGGGCCAACGTCCTGACTTTC
TRBD2 | TRBJ2-5 | 14 | TRBV3-1/TRBV3-2 | . | CASGEAGGQETQYF | TGTGCCAGCGGGGAGGCGGGGGGCCAAGAGACCCAGTACTTC
TRBD1 | TRBJ2-2 | 17 | TRBV30 | . | CAWNGPDDRENTGELFF | TGTGCCTGGAACGGCCCCGACGACAGGGAAAACACCGGGGAGCTGTTTTTT
. | TRBJ2-7 | 14 | TRBV9 | once | CASSVVDRPNEQYF | TGTGCCAGCAGCGTAGTTGACAGGCCCAACGAGCAGTACTTC
. | TRBJ2-6 | 16 | TRBV5-6 | . | CASSFSRFTGANVLTF | TGTGCCAGCAGCTTCTCCCGGTTTACGGGGGCCAACGTCCTGACTTTC
. | TRBJ2-2 | 15 | TRBV2 | many | CASRTDRLNTGELFF | TGTGCCAGCAGGACAGACAGGTTGAACACCGGGGAGCTGTTTTTT
TRBD1 | TRBJ1-1 | 16 | TRBV3-1/TRBV3-2 | . | CASSQPLRTGLTEAFF | TGTGCCAGCAGCCAACCGCTTCGGACAGGGTTAACTGAAGCTTTCTTT
. | TRBJ1-1 | 16 | TRBV5-1 | . | CASSRRGDIPNTEAFF | TGCGCCAGCAGCCGAAGAGGGGACATACCAAACACTGAAGCTTTCTTT
TRBD2 | TRBJ2-2 | 17 | TRBV4-2 | . | CASSQDAGGINTGELFF | TGTGCCAGCAGCCAAGATGCGGGGGGGATAAACACCGGGGAGCTGTTTTTT
TRBD1 | TRBJ2-3 | 15 | TRBV6-5 | . | CASRRDRAFTDTQYF | TGTGCCAGCAGGAGGGACAGGGCTTTCACAGATACGCAGTATTTT
. | TRBJ1-2 | 13 | TRBV5-4 | few | CASSPGFSSGYTF | TGTGCCAGCAGCCCTGGGTTTTCTAGTGGCTACACCTTC
. | TRBJ1-4 | 14 | TRBV18 | . | CASSPRGIGEKLFF | TGTGCCAGCTCACCCAGGGGAATCGGTGAAAAACTGTTTTTT
TRBD1 | TRBJ1-2 | 16 | TRBV4-2 | . | CASSQVRTGKSEGYTF | TGTGCCAGCAGCCAAGTTCGGACAGGGAAGAGTGAAGGCTACACCTTC
. | TRBJ2-2 | 14 | TRBV7-2 | . | CASSLAQWTGELFF | TGTGCCAGCAGCTTAGCTCAGTGGACCGGGGAGCTGTTTTTT
. | TRBJ2-1 | 14 | TRBV2 | once | CASRAGSLRNEQFF | TGTGCCAGCAGAGCCGGGTCCCTTAGAAATGAGCAGTTCTTC
. | TRBJ2-5 | 15 | TRBV3-1/TRBV3-2 | . | CASSQGPGPRETQYF | TGTGCCAGCAGCCAAGGGCCAGGTCCTCGGGAGACCCAGTACTTC
. | TRBJ2-3 | 12 | TRBV4-2 | . | CASSQATDTQYF | TGTGCCAGCAGCCAAGCTACGGATACGCAGTATTTT
TRBD1 | TRBJ2-7 | 14 | TRBV18 | few | CASSLSTGDSEQYF | TGTGCCAGCTCACTCTCGACAGGGGACAGCGAGCAGTACTTC
TRBD1 | TRBJ2-5 | 14 | TRBV29-1 | few | CTYRGQGAQETQYF | TGCACCTATAGGGGACAGGGGGCTCAAGAGACCCAGTACTTC
. | TRBJ2-3 | 12 | TRBV29-1 | few | CSATGKKDTQYF | TGCAGCGCGACAGGTAAAAAGGATACGCAGTATTTT
. | TRBJ2-1 | 18 | TRBV28 | . | CASSLLGGGRGPDNEQFF | TGTGCCAGCAGTTTATTAGGGGGAGGGCGGGGCCCCGACAATGAGCAGTTCTTC
. | TRBJ1-1 | 13 | TRBV10-3 | . | CAISERGDTEAFF | TGTGCCATCAGTGAGCGGGGGGACACTGAAGCTTTCTTT
TRBD1 | TRBJ2-5 | 13 | TRBV27 | few | CASSLTGSETQYF | TGTGCCAGCAGCTTGACAGGGTCTGAGACCCAGTACTTC
. | TRBJ2-4 | 15 | TRBV6-2/TRBV6-3 | . | CASSYSSLAKNIQYF | TGTGCCAGCAGTTACTCATCCCTAGCCAAAAACATTCAGTACTTC
TRBD2 | TRBJ2-3 | 14 | TRBV7-2 | . | CASSLGGGGDTQYF | TGTGCCAGCAGCTTAGGCGGGGGTGGAGATACGCAGTATTTT
TRBD2 | TRBJ2-3 | 18 | TRBV6-2/TRBV6-3 | . | CASSSPGRLAGGTDTQYF | TGTGCCAGCAGTTCCCCAGGGCGACTAGCGGGGGGCACAGATACGCAGTATTTT
TRBD2 | TRBJ2-1 | 18 | TRBV4-1 | . | CASSQGPVGAGVRNEQFF | TGCGCCAGCAGCCAAGGGCCGGTCGGAGCGGGGGTAAGAAATGAGCAGTTCTTC
. | TRBJ2-5 | 14 | TRBV7-2 | . | CASSPVGQQETQYF | TGTGCCAGCAGCCCGGTGGGCCAACAAGAGACCCAGTACTTC
. | TRBJ2-4 | 12 | TRBV12-3/TRBV12-4 | . | CASSSRVSIQYF | TGTGCCAGCAGCTCCAGGGTCAGCATTCAGTACTTC
. | TRBJ2-3 | 13 | TRBV4-3 | few | CASSQQGTDTQYF | TGCGCCAGCAGCCAACAGGGCACAGATACGCAGTATTTT